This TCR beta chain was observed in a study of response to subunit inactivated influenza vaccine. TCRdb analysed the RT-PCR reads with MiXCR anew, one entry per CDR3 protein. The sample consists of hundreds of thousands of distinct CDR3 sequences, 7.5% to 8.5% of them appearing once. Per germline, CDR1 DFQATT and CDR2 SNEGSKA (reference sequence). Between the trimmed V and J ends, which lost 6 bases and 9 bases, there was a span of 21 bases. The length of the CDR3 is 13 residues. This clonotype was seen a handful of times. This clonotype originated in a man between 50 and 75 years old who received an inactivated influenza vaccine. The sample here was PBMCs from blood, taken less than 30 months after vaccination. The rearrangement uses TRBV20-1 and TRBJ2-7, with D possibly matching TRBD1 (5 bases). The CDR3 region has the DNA TGCAGTGCACAGGTCCACATAGACGAAGGGCAGTACTTC. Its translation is CSAQVHIDEGQYF.